The 8 T cell receptor beta chains below all came from one sample that was sequenced in a study of tumour-infiltrating T cells in Burkitt lymphoma. Generated by immunoSEQ multiplex PCR, the TCRdb table keeps only in-frame clones and is missing some. Of fewer than 8,500 clones in the sample, under 85% were seen once. Sequenced: tumor tissue. The source is a human donor with diffuse large B-cell lymphoma.

Only one count was recorded for this clone. The J gene is TRBJ1-5, the V gene TRBV5-5, with D possibly being TRBD1 (5 bases). The CDR3 totals 15 residues. V lost 2 bases to trimming and J lost 2 bases, with 11 bases between them. The germline CDR1 and CDR2 sequences are SGHKS and YYEKEE (reference sequence). The CDR3 loop reads CASSFGGEGNQPQHF. CDR3 DNA: TGTGCCAGCAGCTTTGGGGGAGAGGGCAATCAGCCCCAGCATTTT.

J is TRBJ1-1 and V is TRBV5-1; weak D call: TRBD1 (5 bases). V dropped 7 bases and J dropped 1 base, with 17 bases sitting between them. The CDR3 sequence is 15 residues long. Germline V gene sequence: CDR1 SGHRS, CDR2 YFSETQ. CDR3 loop: CASAWGSVGNTEAFF. CDR3 nucleotide sequence: TGCGCCAGCGCATGGGGGTCCGTGGGGAACACTGAAGCTTTCTTT.

The chain combines TRBV6-5 with TRBJ1-2, with D possibly matching TRBD1 (5 bases). CDR1 is MNHEY, CDR2 SVGAGI, per germline. CDR3 length: 15 amino acids. V shed 0 bases and J shed 8 bases, with 16 bases lying between them. CDR3 nucleotides: TGTGCCAGCAGTTACTCGAGGGCAAAGGGGCACGGCTACACCTTC. It translates to CASSYSRAKGHGYTF.

Within the sample, this clone is medium-sized. CDR3 in amino acids: CASRPAGVSGNTIYF. The CDR3 region has the DNA TGCGCCAGCAGACCAGCAGGGGTCTCAGGAAACACCATATATTTT. The chain combines TRBV5-1 with TRBJ1-3, with D perhaps TRBD1 (6 bases). The CDR3 totals 15 residues. The ends were cut back, 5 bases at V and 4 bases at J, with 16 bases in the middle. Germline CDR1 and CDR2: SGHRS and YFSETQ.

This clone was recorded once. The rearrangement links TRBV6-1 to TRBJ1-5; D may be TRBD1 (6 bases). The CDR3 is made up of 14 amino acids. The V gene's germline CDR1 is MNHNS and CDR2 SASEGT. Trimming removed 1 base from V and 6 bases from J, with 10 bases in between. In DNA form, the CDR3 reads TGTGCCAGCAGTGAAGTACAGGGTGGTCAGCCCCAGCATTTT. It yields the protein CASSEVQGGQPQHF.

The chain links TRBV18 to TRBJ2-5; weak D call: TRBD2 (6 bases). Trimming left V 1 base short and J 0 bases short, with 12 bases between. The CDR3 contains 16 residues. The germline gives CDR1 KGHSH, CDR2 LQKENI. This CDR3 reads CASSPRRELYQETQYF. CDR3 bases: TGTGCCAGCTCACCACGGAGGGAATTGTACCAAGAGACCCAGTACTTC.

This clone was found a few times. The rearrangement links TRBV21-1 to TRBJ1-5. TRBV21-1 is noted as a pseudogene. The CDR3 is 14 residues long. The CDR3 sequence is CASRGGPSNQPQHF. As DNA, the CDR3 is TGTGCCAGCAGAGGGGGGCCCAGCAATCAGCCCCAGCATTTT.

V usage is TRBV27 and J usage is TRBJ2-5; TRBD1 matches 8 bases. CDR3 length: 14 residues. With V trimmed by 6 bases and J by 5 bases, 8 bases remained unmatched. The germline CDR1 and CDR2 sequences are MNHEY and SMNVEV (reference sequence). CDR3 loop: CASRRQGFGETQYF. CDR3 nucleotide sequence: TGTGCCAGCAGGCGACAGGGGTTCGGGGAGACCCAGTACTTC.